The 10 T cell receptor beta chains below all came from one sample that was sequenced in a study of cytomegalovirus exposure and HLA in healthy donors. It was with 60 Vbeta and 13 Jbeta primers that the PCR ran. Repertoires were generated with immunoSEQ multiplex PCR, while TCRdb's copy carries only in-frame clones and drops some. This table has 99,000 or so clones, about 80% appearing once. The source material was PBMCs. These receptors originate from a man between 60 and 70 years old in good health and CMV-seropositive.

The table lists this clone with a count of one. CDR3 region: CASSVPGSTGNTIYF. The CDR3 DNA reads TGTGCCAGCAGTGTGCCAGGGTCGACTGGAAACACCATATATTTT. This chain uses TRBV2 with TRBJ1-3, with a possible D match to TRBD1 (5 bases). V gave up 4 bases and J gave up 2 bases, with 12 bases separating them. Germline V gene lookup returns CDR1 SNHLY and CDR2 FYNNEI. The CDR3 extends over 15 amino acids. The full variable domain, rest sourced from reference TRBV2 and TRBJ1-3, is EPEVTQTPSHQVTQMGQEVILRCVPISNHLYFYWYRQILGQKVEFLVSFYNNEISEKSEIFDDQFSVERPDGSNFTLKIRSTKLEDSAMYFCASSVPGSTGNTIYFGEGSWLTVV.

The chain links TRBV30 to TRBJ1-4, with D possibly TRBD1 on 6 matching bases. The CDR3 consists of 13 residues. The V end lost 5 bases, the J end lost 5 bases, and 12 bases lay between the germline ends. Germline values: CDR1 GTSNPN, CDR2 SVGIG (reference sequence). The CDR3 loop is CAWSTDRNEKLFF. The DNA for the CDR3 is TGTGCCTGGTCAACGGACAGAAATGAAAAACTGTTTTTT. The complete variable domain, with remaining parts taken from reference TRBV30 and TRBJ1-4, reads SQTIHQWPATLVQPVGSPLSLECTVEGTSNPNLYWYRQAAGRGLQLLFYSVGIGQISSEVPQNLSASRPQDRQFILSSKKLLLSDSGFYLCAWSTDRNEKLFFGSGTQLSVL.

CDR3 bases: TGCAGCGCTCGACAGGTCTTTTCCTACGAGCAGTACTTC. It is translated as CSARQVFSYEQYF. The chain combines TRBV29-1 with TRBJ2-7, with D perhaps TRBD1 (6 bases). Between the trimmed V and J ends, which lost 7 bases and 1 base, there was a span of 14 bases. CDR1 and CDR2 (germline): SQVTM, ANQGSEA. CDR3 length: 13 amino acids.

The chain uses TRBV18 and TRBJ2-3; maybe TRBD2 (7 bases). Trimming pared 2 bases from V and 3 bases from J, leaving 15 bases between. The CDR3 totals 16 residues. Germline V gene sequence: CDR1 KGHSH, CDR2 LQKENI. For the CDR3, the DNA is TGTGCCAGCTCACCAGCACGGGGAGGGGGAACAGATACGCAGTATTTT. Translated, it gives CASSPARGGGTDTQYF. Drawing the rest from reference TRBV18 and TRBJ2-3, the complete variable domain is NAGVMQNPRHLVRRRGQEARLRCSPMKGHSHVYWYRQLPEEGLKFMVYLQKENIIDESGMPKERFSAEFPKEGPSILRIQQVVRGDSAAYFCASSPARGGGTDTQYFGPGTRLTVL.

The chain carries TRBV6-1 and TRBJ2-1, with 9 bases lining up with TRBD2. Germline loops: CDR1 MNHNS, CDR2 SASEGT. Losses at the gene ends were 5 bases for V and 4 bases for J; bases not matched to a gene: 6. The CDR3 totals 15 residues. The DNA of the CDR3 is TGTGCCAGCAGTACTAGCGGGTGGACATACAATGAGCAGTTCTTC. It is translated as CASSTSGWTYNEQFF.

The chain combines TRBV7-6 with TRBJ2-7; D might be TRBD1 (6 bases). Germline CDR1 reads SGHVS; CDR2 reads FNYEAQ. CDR3 length: 12 residues. V lost 5 bases and J 4 bases, leaving 9 bases between the germline ends. CDR3 sequence (DNA): TGTGCCAGCAGCCGGACAGCTTACGAGCAGTACTTC. This codes for CASSRTAYEQYF.

The V call is TRBV11-1, the J call TRBJ1-6; a weak D match, TRBD1 (6 bases). Germline values: CDR1 SGHAT, CDR2 FQDESV (reference sequence). The length of the CDR3 is 18 residues. The ends were cut back, 5 bases at V and 7 bases at J, with 24 bases in the middle. Here the CDR3 reads CASSLYGTWDTANSPLHF. The CDR3 DNA reads as TGTGCCAGCAGCCTTTACGGGACCTGGGACACCGCCAATTCACCCCTCCACTTT.

The V call is TRBV5-1, the J call TRBJ1-4; no firm D call. The CDR3 consists of 16 residues. V was shortened by 4 bases and J by 0 bases, with 13 bases between the two germline ends. The germline V gene encodes CDR1 SGHRS and CDR2 YFSETQ. The CDR3 sequence is CASSVTGFATNEKLFF. The CDR3 region has the DNA TGCGCCAGCAGCGTGACGGGATTTGCAACTAATGAAAAACTGTTTTTT. The full variable domain, its missing parts supplied by reference TRBV5-1 and TRBJ1-4, is KAGVTQTPRYLIKTRGQQVTLSCSPISGHRSVSWYQQTPGQGLQFLFEYFSETQRNKGNFPGRFSGRQFSNSRSEMNVSTLELGDSALYLCASSVTGFATNEKLFFGSGTQLSVL.

The CDR3 loop is CASRTRGTNTEAFF. The CDR3, as DNA: TGTGCCAGCAGAACCAGGGGAACGAACACTGAAGCTTTCTTT. The chain links TRBV2 to TRBJ1-1; D might be TRBD1 (6 bases). CDR1 is SNHLY, CDR2 FYNNEI, per germline. V lost 6 bases, J lost 1 base, and 12 bases lay in between. The CDR3 runs 14 residues.

V and J are TRBV5-6 and TRBJ1-5; unclear D gene. With 2 bases removed from V and 0 bases from J, the gap between germline ends came to 12 bases. The CDR3 extends over 16 amino acids. Per germline, CDR1 SGHDT and CDR2 YYEEEE. In DNA form, the CDR3 reads TGTGCCAGCAGCTTCGGAGGGCCGGGTAGCAATCAGCCCCAGCATTTT. It specifies CASSFGGPGSNQPQHF.